Detailed here is one T cell receptor (beta chain). Only in-frame clones appear in the TCRdb table, and some are missing; sequencing was by immunoSEQ multiplex PCR. The sample holds 100,000 to 150,000 clones, over 75% seen once. The data are from a study of T cell responses to AZD1222 COVID-19 vaccine. The CDR3 runs to 16 residues. Looked up from germline, CDR1 is LGHDT and CDR2 is YNNKEL (reference sequence). Losses at the gene ends were 4 bases for V and 4 bases for J; bases not matched to a gene: 8. The starting material was peripheral blood, obtained on day 0 of AZD1222 vaccination. The sequence came from an adult in good health. The gene calls are TRBV3-1 (or the pseudogene TRBV3-2) and TRBJ2-1; 9 bases align to TRBD1. The CDR3 DNA follows: TGTGCCAGCAGCCCAACCATAGGACAGGGGTACAATGAGCAGTTCTTC. This sequence encodes CASSPTIGQGYNEQFF.